The 29 T cell receptor beta chains presented below share a single source sample, sequenced in a study of cytomegalovirus exposure and HLA in healthy donors. Primers included in the PCR were 60 Vbeta and 13 Jbeta primers. Here immunoSEQ multiplex PCR was the method, and the copy in TCRdb shows in-frame clones only, minus some. The table records around 260,000 clones, over 70% of them present only once. Sequenced: PBMCs. The receptor source for this set is a girl aged 2 to 9 in good health and CMV-seronegative.

This clone has a handful of counts. The chain carries TRBV27 and TRBJ2-3, with TRBD2 as a possible D gene (5 bases). CDR3 length equals 12 residues. V was clipped by 4 bases and J by 8 bases, with 10 bases between them. The germline gives CDR1 MNHEY, CDR2 SMNVEV (reference sequence). CDR3 sequence reads: CASSYGGPTQYF. CDR3 nucleotide sequence: TGTGCCAGCAGTTATGGCGGGCCTACGCAGTATTTT.

The chain is built from TRBV11-2 and TRBJ1-1; D is undetermined. Germline CDR1 and CDR2: SGHAT and FQNNGV. This CDR3 spans 13 amino acids. V was pared by 6 bases and J by 1 base, with 9 bases between. In nucleotides, the CDR3 is TGTGCCAGCAGACGGGAAACGAACACTGAAGCTTTCTTT. Residues: CASRRETNTEAFF.

The chain's CDR3 is CASSPSFDTEAFF. CDR3 coding DNA: TGTGCCAGCAGCCCCTCGTTTGACACTGAAGCTTTCTTT. The chain is built from TRBV7-9 and TRBJ1-1, with D hard to call. Germline V gene sequence: CDR1 SEHNR, CDR2 FQNEAQ (reference sequence). CDR3 length: 13 amino acids. V was clipped by 5 bases and J by 3 bases, with 10 bases between them.

The chain has TRBV9 and TRBJ2-6, with TRBD2 matching over 7 bases. V shed 4 bases, J shed 0 bases, and the junction held 10 bases outside the gene matches. Germline V gene lookup returns CDR1 SGDLS and CDR2 YYNGEE. The CDR3 spans 18 residues. DNA for the CDR3: TGTGCCAGCAGCCCTGTCAGCGGGGTCAGCTCTGGGGCCAACGTCCTGACTTTC. This gives the protein CASSPVSGVSSGANVLTF.

In this sample, this clone turned up once. The chain has TRBV6-5 and TRBJ1-6; the D is unclear. The length of the CDR3 is 14 residues. Germline CDR1 reads MNHEY; CDR2 reads SVGAGI. V was clipped by 3 bases and J by 8 bases, with 11 bases between them. CDR3 loop: CASSYQRRDSPLHF. The CDR3 region has the DNA TGTGCCAGCAGTTATCAGAGGCGGGATTCACCCCTCCACTTT.

CDR3 amino acids: CASSWDRGPKNIQYF. DNA of the CDR3: TGTGCCAGCAGCTGGGACAGGGGACCCAAAAACATTCAGTACTTC. V gene TRBV13 combines with J gene TRBJ2-4; 10 nucleotides line up with TRBD1. Germline CDR1 and CDR2: PRHDT and FYEKMQ (reference sequence). The CDR3 covers 15 residues. The junction had 2 bases not matched to a gene; V was cut back by 4 bases and J by 2 bases.

The rearrangement joins TRBV5-1 to TRBJ2-1; a possible D gene is TRBD1 (6 bases). The CDR3 covers 14 residues. Per the germline V gene, CDR1 is SGHRS and CDR2 is YFSETQ. V dropped 4 bases and J dropped 5 bases, with 13 bases sitting between them. Written as DNA, the CDR3 is TGCGCCAGCAGCGGGTACCGGACAGACAATGAGCAGTTCTTC. This sequence encodes CASSGYRTDNEQFF. The full variable domain, completed using reference TRBV5-1 and TRBJ2-1, is KAGVTQTPRYLIKTRGQQVTLSCSPISGHRSVSWYQQTPGQGLQFLFEYFSETQRNKGNFPGRFSGRQFSNSRSEMNVSTLELGDSALYLCASSGYRTDNEQFFGPGTRLTVL.

This chain's CDR3 is CATSEIIAGSETQYF. The CDR3 DNA reads as TGTGCCACCAGCGAGATTATAGCGGGAAGTGAGACCCAGTACTTC. The chain combines TRBV15 with TRBJ2-5; 8 bases line up with TRBD2. V lost 5 bases, J lost 5 bases, and 10 bases stayed unmatched. This CDR3 spans 15 amino acids. The germline gives CDR1 LNHNV, CDR2 YYDKDF (reference sequence).

This clone showed up just a few times. The chain has TRBV15 and TRBJ1-1, with 9 bases that match TRBD1. With 3 bases clipped from V and 1 base from J, the junction kept 9 bases outside the gene matches. This CDR3 is 17 amino acids long. Per germline, CDR1 LNHNV and CDR2 YYDKDF (reference sequence). The CDR3 region has the DNA TGTGCCACCAGCAGCGATTATACGGGACAGGGGAACACTGAAGCTTTCTTT. Translation: CATSSDYTGQGNTEAFF.

There are a few counts of this clone. The V and J genes are TRBV28 and TRBJ1-4, with 11 nucleotides matching TRBD1. The V and J ends lost 6 bases and 4 bases, in that order; junction bases with no gene match: 7. The germline gives CDR1 MDHEN, CDR2 SYDVKM. This CDR3 has 16 residues. CDR3 region: CASSFRDRGVNEKLFF. CDR3 bases: TGTGCCAGCAGCTTCCGGGACAGGGGGGTTAATGAAAAACTGTTTTTT.

This chain joins TRBV7-8 and TRBJ2-1; 10 bases match TRBD2. V lost 3 bases, J lost 2 bases, and 7 bases stayed unmatched. The CDR3 covers 17 residues. The germline V gene has CDR1 SGHVS and CDR2 FQNEAQ. The CDR3 DNA reads as TGTGCCAGCAGCTTGGACGGACTAGCGGATACCTACAATGAGCAGTTCTTC. Translation: CASSLDGLADTYNEQFF.

The genes are TRBV28 and TRBJ2-3, with no clear D. This CDR3 contains 17 residues. Between the trimmed V and J ends, which lost 4 bases and 2 bases, there was a span of 19 bases. Germline-derived CDR1 and CDR2 are MDHEN and SYDVKM. The CDR3 here is CASSSPRLAHSTDTQYF. The CDR3 nucleotides read TGTGCCAGCAGTTCCCCCCGACTCGCCCATTCCACAGATACGCAGTATTTT.

CDR3 region: CASSTPRDRANEKLFF. As DNA, the CDR3 is TGTGCCAGTAGTACCCCCCGGGACAGGGCTAATGAAAAACTGTTTTTT. V and J are TRBV19 and TRBJ1-4; 9 positions agree with TRBD1. CDR1 and CDR2 (germline): LNHDA, SQIVND (reference sequence). This CDR3 spans 16 amino acids. Losses at the gene ends were 4 bases for V and 3 bases for J; bases not matched to a gene: 6.

The CDR3 loop reads CASSPGDRPETQYF. CDR3 DNA sequence: TGTGCCAGCAGCCCGGGGGACAGACCAGAGACCCAGTACTTC. The chain uses TRBV7-3 and TRBJ2-5, with D possibly TRBD1 on 7 matching bases. Per germline, CDR1 SGHTA and CDR2 FQGTGA. This CDR3 contains 14 residues. The V and J ends lost 5 bases and 4 bases respectively, with 14 bases between them.

The chain combines TRBV2 with TRBJ2-1, with 11 bases identical to TRBD1. The CDR3 runs to 14 residues. The V gene end was trimmed by 4 bases and the J gene end by 8 bases; junction bases not matched to a gene: 4. Germline V gene sequence: CDR1 SNHLY, CDR2 FYNNEI. CDR3 region: CASSGTGGLDEQFF. CDR3 bases: TGTGCCAGCAGTGGGACAGGGGGCTTGGATGAGCAGTTCTTC. Full variable domain (rest looked up from reference TRBV2 and TRBJ2-1): EPEVTQTPSHQVTQMGQEVILRCVPISNHLYFYWYRQILGQKVEFLVSFYNNEISEKSEIFDDQFSVERPDGSNFTLKIRSTKLEDSAMYFCASSGTGGLDEQFFGPGTRLTVL.

The rearrangement links TRBV27 to TRBJ2-2, with 12 bases matching TRBD2. This CDR3 is built from 18 residues. V was pared by 5 bases and J by 0 bases, with 7 bases of the junction left unmatched. The germline V gene encodes CDR1 MNHEY and CDR2 SMNVEV (reference sequence). This CDR3 is CASSQLGLAGSNTGELFF. CDR3 in DNA: TGTGCCAGCAGTCAACTCGGACTAGCGGGGTCGAACACCGGGGAGCTGTTTTTT.

The V and J genes are TRBV7-9 and TRBJ2-1, with TRBD2 matching over 8 bases. The V and J ends lost 5 bases and 10 bases, in that order; junction bases with no gene match: 4. This CDR3 is built from 12 residues. Per the germline V gene, CDR1 is SEHNR and CDR2 is FQNEAQ (reference sequence). The CDR3 loop is CASSTLAGEQFF. For the CDR3, the DNA is TGTGCCAGCAGCACCCTAGCGGGCGAGCAGTTCTTC.

J is TRBJ1-4 and V is TRBV14; D gene unclear. In germline, CDR1 is SGHDN, CDR2 FVKESK. Trimming left V 2 bases short and J 7 bases short, with 11 bases between. This CDR3 comprises 14 residues. CDR3 protein: CASSQMADTEKLFF. The CDR3 DNA sequence: TGTGCCAGCAGCCAAATGGCAGACACTGAAAAACTGTTTTTT.

The V gene is TRBV30, the J gene TRBJ2-5; D possibly corresponds to TRBD2 (6 bases). Germline loops: CDR1 GTSNPN, CDR2 SVGIG (reference sequence). This CDR3 region has 14 residues. Trimming removed 5 bases from V and 4 bases from J, with 17 bases in between. CDR3 loop: CAWARPAGGETQYF. CDR3 coding DNA: TGTGCCTGGGCCCGACCCGCCGGGGGAGAGACCCAGTACTTC.

This sequence joins TRBV6-5 and TRBJ1-1, with 10 bases aligning to TRBD1. CDR1 and CDR2 from the germline V gene are MNHEY and SVGAGI. The V and J ends lost 8 bases and 11 bases, in that order; junction bases with no gene match: 8. The CDR3 is 12 amino acids. The CDR3 region has the DNA TGTGCCAGCGGGACAGGGGTAAGGGGGGCTTTCTTT. Its translation is CASGTGVRGAFF.

This chain joins TRBV6-1 and TRBJ1-1, with TRBD1 as a possible D gene (6 bases). V was clipped by 7 bases and J by 3 bases, with 18 bases between them. The CDR3 has 15 amino acids. The germline V gene has CDR1 MNHNS and CDR2 SASEGT. CDR3: CASTPRTASYTEAFF. DNA for the CDR3: TGTGCCAGCACCCCGAGGACAGCGTCTTACACTGAAGCTTTCTTT.

The chain recombines TRBV30 with TRBJ1-4; no definite D call. Trimming stripped 4 bases from V and 5 bases from J, with 17 bases between. From germline, CDR1 is GTSNPN and CDR2 SVGIG (reference sequence). The CDR3 has 15 amino acids. The CDR3 DNA reads TGTGCCTGGACCTTAGGAGGCGCCGGAAATGAAAAACTGTTTTTT. As protein: CAWTLGGAGNEKLFF.

The rearrangement links TRBV6-1 to TRBJ1-5; D not resolved. The CDR3 is made up of 13 amino acids. The V and J ends lost 3 bases and 7 bases respectively, with 10 bases between them. Germline V lookup: CDR1 MNHNS, CDR2 SASEGT. The chain's CDR3 is CASSEGGQQPQHF. The CDR3 bases are TGTGCCAGCAGTGAGGGAGGGCAGCAGCCCCAGCATTTT.

V is TRBV14 and J is TRBJ2-6, with 7 bases aligning to TRBD1. The trim removed 3 bases at V and 0 bases at J, leaving 5 bases unmatched. The CDR3 is 17 amino acids. CDR1 and CDR2 (germline): SGHDN, FVKESK. The CDR3 DNA reads as TGTGCCAGCAGCCAGGGGACAGCTTACTCTGGGGCCAACGTCCTGACTTTC. Protein sequence: CASSQGTAYSGANVLTF.

The genes are TRBV6-5 and TRBJ2-2, with D possibly being TRBD1 (5 bases). There are 12 residues in the CDR3. Germline assignment: CDR1 MNHEY and CDR2 SVGAGI. V gave up 2 bases and J gave up 15 bases, with 13 bases separating them. CDR3 bases: TGTGCCAGCAGTTACGGGCAGGGAAGGATGTTTTTT. Translation: CASSYGQGRMFF.

The rearrangement joins TRBV27 to TRBJ2-6, with D perhaps matching TRBD2 (6 bases). CDR3 length equals 12 residues. From germline, CDR1 is MNHEY and CDR2 SMNVEV (reference sequence). Trimming took off 9 bases at V and 9 bases at J, with 12 bases between the two ends. The CDR3 DNA reads TGTGCCAGTGGGAGGCCGGGCAACGTCCTGACTTTC. This sequence encodes CASGRPGNVLTF.

The chain uses TRBV28 and TRBJ2-6; TRBD1 aligns across 12 bases. This CDR3 region has 19 residues. The germline CDR1 and CDR2 sequences are MDHEN and SYDVKM. V dropped 4 bases and J dropped 0; count of bases not matched to a gene: 7. The CDR3 loop reads CASSSSGTGGYSGANVLTF. The CDR3 DNA is TGTGCCAGCAGTTCCTCCGGGACAGGGGGCTACTCTGGGGCCAACGTCCTGACTTTC.

This sequence joins TRBV28 and TRBJ1-2; the D gene is possibly TRBD1 (5 bases). Germline CDR1 reads MDHEN; CDR2 reads SYDVKM. The CDR3 runs to 14 residues. Deletions cut 5 bases from V and 8 bases from J, with 18 bases between. CDR3 in amino acids: CASSLTELPRGYTF. The CDR3 nucleotides are TGTGCCAGCAGTCTGACAGAGCTCCCCCGCGGCTACACCTTC.

The rearrangement joins TRBV28 to TRBJ2-5; D possibly corresponds to TRBD2 (5 bases). The germline gives CDR1 MDHEN, CDR2 SYDVKM. This CDR3 region has 11 residues. V gave up 1 base and J gave up 9 bases, with 6 bases separating them. This CDR3 reads CASSLYGAQYF. As DNA, the CDR3 is TGTGCCAGCAGTTTATACGGGGCCCAGTACTTC.